This paragraph reports one T cell receptor beta chain. This CDR3 is 16 amino acids long. After removal of 2 bases from V and 4 bases from J, the junction contained 7 bases not matched to a gene. Germline V gene sequence: CDR1 LNHDA, CDR2 SQIVND (reference sequence). The sample comes from a study of blood T cell repertoires in COVID-19. Study information: Samples came from the United States, Italy and Spain, spanning acute and convalescent COVID-19.

In the authors' methods: It was from reference gene primer amplification that nucleated cell counts were estimated. The assay was immunoSEQ multiplex PCR, and TCRdb's table has in-frame clones only and misses some. V and J calls plus clone size are reproduced from that table; the DNA served to infer D and trimming. This table has 180,000 or so clones, 80% to 85% appearing once. Seattle-derived patients entered the study during active infection and were followed longitudinally. V usage is TRBV19 and J usage is TRBJ2-5; 10 positions agree with TRBD2. The TCR was taken from a woman in her 70s with COVID-19, enrolled during active disease. Sample: peripheral blood. The CDR3 loop reads CASSIRTSGTGETQYF. CDR3 sequence (DNA): TGTGCCAGTAGTATACGGACTAGCGGAACCGGAGAGACCCAGTACTTC.